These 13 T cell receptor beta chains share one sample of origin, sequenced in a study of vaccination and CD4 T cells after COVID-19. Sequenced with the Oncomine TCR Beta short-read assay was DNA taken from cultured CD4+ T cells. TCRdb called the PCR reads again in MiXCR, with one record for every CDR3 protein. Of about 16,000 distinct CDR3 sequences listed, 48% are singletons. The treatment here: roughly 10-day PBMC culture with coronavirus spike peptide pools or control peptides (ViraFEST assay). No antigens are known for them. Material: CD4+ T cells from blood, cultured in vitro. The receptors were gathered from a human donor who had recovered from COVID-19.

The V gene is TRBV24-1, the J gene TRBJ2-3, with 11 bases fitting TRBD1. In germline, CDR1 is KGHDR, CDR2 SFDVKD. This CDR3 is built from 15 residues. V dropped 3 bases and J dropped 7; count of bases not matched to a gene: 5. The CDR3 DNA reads TGTGCCACCAGTGATAGGACAGGGGGCGGGAATACGCAGTATTTT. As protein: CATSDRTGGGNTQYF.

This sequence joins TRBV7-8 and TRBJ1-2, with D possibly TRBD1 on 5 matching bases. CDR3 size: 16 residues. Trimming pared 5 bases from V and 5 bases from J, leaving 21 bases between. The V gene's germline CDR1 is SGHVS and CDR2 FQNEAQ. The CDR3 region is CASSMNLGVGRYGYTF. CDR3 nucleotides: TGTGCCAGCAGCATGAACTTGGGGGTGGGGAGGTATGGCTACACCTTC.

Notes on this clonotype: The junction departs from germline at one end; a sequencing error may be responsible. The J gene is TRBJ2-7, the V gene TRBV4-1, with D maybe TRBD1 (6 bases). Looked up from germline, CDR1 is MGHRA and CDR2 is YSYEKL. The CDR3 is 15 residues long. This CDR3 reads CANSQELQGSYEQYF. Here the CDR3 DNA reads TGCGCCAACAGCCAAGAATTACAGGGTTCCTACGAGCAGTACTTC.

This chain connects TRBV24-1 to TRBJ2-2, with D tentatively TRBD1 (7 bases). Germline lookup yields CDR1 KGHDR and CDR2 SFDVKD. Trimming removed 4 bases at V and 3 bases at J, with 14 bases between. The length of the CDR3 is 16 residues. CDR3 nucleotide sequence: TGTGCCACCAGTGAGCAGGGGGGCTTTTACACCGGGGAGCTGTTTTTT. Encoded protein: CATSEQGGFYTGELFF.

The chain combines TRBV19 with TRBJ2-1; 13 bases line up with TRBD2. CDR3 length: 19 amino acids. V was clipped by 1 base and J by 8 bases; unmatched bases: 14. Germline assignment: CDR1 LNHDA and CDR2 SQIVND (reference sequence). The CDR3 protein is CASSIGGPGLAGLSDEQFF. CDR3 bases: TGTGCCAGTAGTATAGGGGGTCCGGGACTAGCGGGACTATCAGATGAGCAGTTCTTC.

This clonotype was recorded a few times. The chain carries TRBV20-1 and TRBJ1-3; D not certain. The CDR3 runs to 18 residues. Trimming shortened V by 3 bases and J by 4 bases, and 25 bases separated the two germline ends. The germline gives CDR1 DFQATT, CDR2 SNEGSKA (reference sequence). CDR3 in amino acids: CSASPPRGGSGSGNTIYF. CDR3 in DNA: TGCAGTGCTAGCCCCCCCCGCGGCGGCTCGGGTTCGGGAAACACCATATATTTT.

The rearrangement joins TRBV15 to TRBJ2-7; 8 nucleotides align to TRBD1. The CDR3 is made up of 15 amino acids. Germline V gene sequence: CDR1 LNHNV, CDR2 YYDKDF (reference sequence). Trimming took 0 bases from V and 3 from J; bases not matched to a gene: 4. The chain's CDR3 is CATSREKDRGYEQYF. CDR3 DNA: TGTGCCACCAGCAGAGAAAAAGACAGGGGCTACGAGCAGTACTTC.

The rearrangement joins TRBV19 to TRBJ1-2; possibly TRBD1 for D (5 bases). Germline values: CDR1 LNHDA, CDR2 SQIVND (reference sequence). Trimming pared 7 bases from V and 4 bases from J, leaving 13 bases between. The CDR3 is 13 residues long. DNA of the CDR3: TGTGCCAGTATCAACTCCGGGGGCTATGGCTACACCTTC. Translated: CASINSGGYGYTF.

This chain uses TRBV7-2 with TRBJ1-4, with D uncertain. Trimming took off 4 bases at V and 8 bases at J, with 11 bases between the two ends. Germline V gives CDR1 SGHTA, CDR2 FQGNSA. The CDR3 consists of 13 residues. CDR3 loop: CASSSDPYEKLFF. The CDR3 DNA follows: TGTGCCAGCAGCTCAGACCCTTACGAAAAACTGTTTTTT. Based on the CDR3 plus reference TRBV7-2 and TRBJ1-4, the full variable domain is GAGVSQSPSNKVTEKGKDVELRCDPISGHTALYWYRQSLGQGLEFLIYFQGNSAPDKSGLPSDRFSAERTGGSVSTLTIQRTQQEDSAVYLCASSSDPYEKLFFGSGTQLSVL.

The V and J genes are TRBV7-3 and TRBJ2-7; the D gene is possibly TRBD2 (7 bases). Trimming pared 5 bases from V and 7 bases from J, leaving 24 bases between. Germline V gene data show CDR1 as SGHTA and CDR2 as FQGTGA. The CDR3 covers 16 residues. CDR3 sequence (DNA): TGTGCCAGCAGCAAACTAGGGGGGGGCCCCTTGAAAGAGCAGTACTTC. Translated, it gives CASSKLGGGPLKEQYF.

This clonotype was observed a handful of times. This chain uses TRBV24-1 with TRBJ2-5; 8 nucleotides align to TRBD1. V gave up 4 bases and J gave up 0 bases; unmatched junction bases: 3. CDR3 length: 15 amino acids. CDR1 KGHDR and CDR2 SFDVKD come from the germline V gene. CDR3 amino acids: CATSDPDRDQETQYF. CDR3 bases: TGTGCCACCAGTGACCCGGACAGGGACCAAGAGACCCAGTACTTC.

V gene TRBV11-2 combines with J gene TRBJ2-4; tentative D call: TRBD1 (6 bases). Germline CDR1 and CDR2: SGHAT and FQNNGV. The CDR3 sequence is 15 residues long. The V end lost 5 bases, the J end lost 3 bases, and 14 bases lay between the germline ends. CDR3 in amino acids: CASSRQAGGKNIQYF. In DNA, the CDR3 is TGTGCCAGCAGCAGACAGGCAGGAGGCAAAAACATTCAGTACTTC.

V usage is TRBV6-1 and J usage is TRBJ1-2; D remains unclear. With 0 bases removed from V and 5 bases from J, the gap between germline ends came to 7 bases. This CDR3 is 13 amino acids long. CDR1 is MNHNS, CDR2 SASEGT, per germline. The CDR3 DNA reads TGTGCCAGCAGTGAAGCGCTTCAATATGGCTACACCTTC. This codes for CASSEALQYGYTF.